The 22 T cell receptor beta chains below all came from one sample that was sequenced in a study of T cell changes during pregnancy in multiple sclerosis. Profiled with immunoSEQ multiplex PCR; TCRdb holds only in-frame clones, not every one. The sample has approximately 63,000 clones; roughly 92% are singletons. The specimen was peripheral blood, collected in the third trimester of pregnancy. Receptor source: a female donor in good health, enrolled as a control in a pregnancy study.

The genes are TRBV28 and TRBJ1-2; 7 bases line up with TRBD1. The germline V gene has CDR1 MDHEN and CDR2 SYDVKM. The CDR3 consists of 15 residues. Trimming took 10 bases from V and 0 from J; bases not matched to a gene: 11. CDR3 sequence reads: CAIKGARDPNYGYTF. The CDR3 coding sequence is TGTGCCATAAAGGGGGCAAGGGACCCTAACTATGGCTACACCTTC.

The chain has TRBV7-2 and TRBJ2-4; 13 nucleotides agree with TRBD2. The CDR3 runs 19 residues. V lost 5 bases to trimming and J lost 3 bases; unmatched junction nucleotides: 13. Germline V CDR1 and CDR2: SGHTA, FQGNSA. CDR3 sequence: CASSRTGTSGNFVKNIQYF. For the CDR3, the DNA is TGTGCCAGCAGCAGAACCGGGACTAGCGGGAATTTTGTCAAAAACATTCAGTACTTC.

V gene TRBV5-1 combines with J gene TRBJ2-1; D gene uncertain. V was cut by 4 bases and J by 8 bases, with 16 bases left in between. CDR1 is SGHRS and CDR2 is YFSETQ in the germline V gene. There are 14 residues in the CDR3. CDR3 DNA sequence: TGCGCCAGCAGCGACCGATCAGGCGTCGATGAGCAGTTCTTC. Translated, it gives CASSDRSGVDEQFF.

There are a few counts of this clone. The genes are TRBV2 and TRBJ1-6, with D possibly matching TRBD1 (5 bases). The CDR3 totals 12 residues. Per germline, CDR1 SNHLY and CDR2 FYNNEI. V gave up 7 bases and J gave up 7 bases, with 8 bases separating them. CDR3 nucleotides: TGTGCCAGCACGGGGGAAAATTCACCCCTCCACTTT. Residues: CASTGENSPLHF.

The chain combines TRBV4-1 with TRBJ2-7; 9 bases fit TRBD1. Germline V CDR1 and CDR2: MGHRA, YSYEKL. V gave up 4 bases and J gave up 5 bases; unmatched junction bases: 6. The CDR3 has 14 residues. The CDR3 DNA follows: TGCGCCAGCAGCCGGGTAGGGACAGGGCACGAGCAGTACTTC. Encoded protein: CASSRVGTGHEQYF.

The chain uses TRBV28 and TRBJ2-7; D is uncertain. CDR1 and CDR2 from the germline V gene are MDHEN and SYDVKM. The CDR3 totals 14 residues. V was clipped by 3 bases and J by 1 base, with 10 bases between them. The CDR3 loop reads CASSFIGDSYEQYF. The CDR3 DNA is TGTGCCAGCAGTTTTATCGGTGATTCCTACGAGCAGTACTTC.

The CDR3 DNA reads TGTGCCAGCAGCCCACGGGACAGGGCTAATTCACCCCTCCACTTT. Translated: CASSPRDRANSPLHF. The rearrangement links TRBV5-5 to TRBJ1-6; 9 bases are shared with TRBD1. Germline CDR1 SGHKS, CDR2 YYEKEE (reference sequence). This CDR3 comprises 15 residues. The V segment lost 4 bases and the J segment 6 bases; nucleotides outside the gene matches: 5. The full variable domain, rest sourced from reference TRBV5-5 and TRBJ1-6, is DAGVTQSPTHLIKTRGQQVTLRCSPISGHKSVSWYQQVLGQGPQFIFQYYEKEERGRGNFPDRFSARQFPNYSSELNVNALLLGDSALYLCASSPRDRANSPLHFGNGTRLTVT.

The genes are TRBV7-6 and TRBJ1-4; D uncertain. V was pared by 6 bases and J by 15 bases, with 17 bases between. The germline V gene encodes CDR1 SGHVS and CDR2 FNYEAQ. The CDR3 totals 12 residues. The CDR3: CASSVMGVRVFF. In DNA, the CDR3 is TGTGCCAGCAGTGTAATGGGCGTGAGGGTGTTTTTT.

This CDR3 reads CASSPGQGNQPQHF. The CDR3 DNA follows: TGTGCCAGCAGCCCGGGACAGGGCAATCAGCCCCAGCATTTT. This chain joins TRBV6-5 and TRBJ1-5; 8 bases align to TRBD1. V lost 6 bases, J lost 2 bases, and 3 bases stayed unmatched. Germline CDR1 and CDR2: MNHEY and SVGAGI. The CDR3 is 14 residues long.

DNA for the CDR3: TGTGCCAGCAGATCCCCCGGGACTAGCGGTCGAGGTAATGAGCAGTTCTTC. Translation gives CASRSPGTSGRGNEQFF. The chain has TRBV7-2 and TRBJ2-1, with 11 bases matching TRBD2. The germline CDR1 and CDR2 sequences are SGHTA and FQGNSA. J lost 7 bases, V lost 6 bases, and 14 bases had no gene match. The CDR3 is 17 amino acids.

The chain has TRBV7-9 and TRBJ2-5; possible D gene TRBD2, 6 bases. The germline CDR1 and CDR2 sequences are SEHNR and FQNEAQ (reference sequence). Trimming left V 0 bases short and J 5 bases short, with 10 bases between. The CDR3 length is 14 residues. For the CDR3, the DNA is TGTGCCAGCAGCTTAGCGCGGGATTGGGAGACCCAGTACTTC. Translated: CASSLARDWETQYF.

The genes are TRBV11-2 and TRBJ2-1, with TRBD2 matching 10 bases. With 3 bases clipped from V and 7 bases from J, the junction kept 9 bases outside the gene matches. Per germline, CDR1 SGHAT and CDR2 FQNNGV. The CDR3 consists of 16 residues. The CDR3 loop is CASSFSSGSLYNEQFF. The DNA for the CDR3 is TGTGCCAGCAGCTTTTCTAGCGGGAGTTTGTATAATGAGCAGTTCTTC.

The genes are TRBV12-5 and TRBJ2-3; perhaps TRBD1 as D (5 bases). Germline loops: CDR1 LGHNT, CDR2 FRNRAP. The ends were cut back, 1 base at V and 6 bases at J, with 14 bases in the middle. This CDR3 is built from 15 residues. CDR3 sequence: CASGLEGAASDTQYF. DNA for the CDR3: TGTGCTAGTGGTTTGGAAGGGGCCGCCTCTGATACGCAGTATTTT.

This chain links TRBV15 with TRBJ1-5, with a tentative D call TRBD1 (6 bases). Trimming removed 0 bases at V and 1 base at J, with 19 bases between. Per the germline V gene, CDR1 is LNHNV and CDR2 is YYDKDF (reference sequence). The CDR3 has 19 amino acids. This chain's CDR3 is CATSRDRRGADFSNQPQHF. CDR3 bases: TGTGCCACCAGCAGAGATCGGCGGGGGGCGGATTTCAGCAATCAGCCCCAGCATTTT. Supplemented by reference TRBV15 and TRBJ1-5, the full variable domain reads DAMVIQNPRYQVTQFGKPVTLSCSQTLNHNVMYWYQQKSSQAPKLLFHYYDKDFNNEADTPDNFQSRRPNTSFCFLDIRSPGLGDTAMYLCATSRDRRGADFSNQPQHFGDGTRLSIL.

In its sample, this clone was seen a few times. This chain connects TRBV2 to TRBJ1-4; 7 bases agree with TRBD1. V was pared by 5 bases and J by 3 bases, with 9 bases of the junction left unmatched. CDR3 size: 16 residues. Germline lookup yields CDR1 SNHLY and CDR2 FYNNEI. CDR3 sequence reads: CASSTRQGGSNEKLFF. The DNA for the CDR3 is TGTGCCAGCAGTACTCGGCAGGGGGGCTCTAATGAAAAACTGTTTTTT. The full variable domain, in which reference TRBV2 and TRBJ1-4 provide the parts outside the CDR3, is EPEVTQTPSHQVTQMGQEVILRCVPISNHLYFYWYRQILGQKVEFLVSFYNNEISEKSEIFDDQFSVERPDGSNFTLKIRSTKLEDSAMYFCASSTRQGGSNEKLFFGSGTQLSVL.

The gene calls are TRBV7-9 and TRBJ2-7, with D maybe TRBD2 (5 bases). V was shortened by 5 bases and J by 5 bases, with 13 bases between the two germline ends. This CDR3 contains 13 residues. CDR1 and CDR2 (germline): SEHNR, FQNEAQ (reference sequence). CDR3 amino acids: CASSPMDGNEQYF. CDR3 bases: TGTGCCAGCAGCCCTATGGACGGGAACGAGCAGTACTTC.

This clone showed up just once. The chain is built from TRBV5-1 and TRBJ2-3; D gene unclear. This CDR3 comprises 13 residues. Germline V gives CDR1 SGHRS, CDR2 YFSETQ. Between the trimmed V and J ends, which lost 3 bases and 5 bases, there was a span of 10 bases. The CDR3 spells CASSSPRRDTQYF. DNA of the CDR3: TGCGCCAGCAGCTCCCCCCGGAGAGATACGCAGTATTTT.

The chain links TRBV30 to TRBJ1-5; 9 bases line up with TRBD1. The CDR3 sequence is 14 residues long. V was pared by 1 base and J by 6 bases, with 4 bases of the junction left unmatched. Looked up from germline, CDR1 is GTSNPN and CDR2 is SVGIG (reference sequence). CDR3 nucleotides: TGTGCCTGGAGTGACGGGGGACAGGGTCAGCCCCAGCATTTT. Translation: CAWSDGGQGQPQHF.

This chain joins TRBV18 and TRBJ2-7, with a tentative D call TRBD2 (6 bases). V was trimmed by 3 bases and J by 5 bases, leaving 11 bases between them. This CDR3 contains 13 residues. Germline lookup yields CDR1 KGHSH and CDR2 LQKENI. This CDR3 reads CASSPPGSDEQYF. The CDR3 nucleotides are TGTGCCAGCTCACCTCCCGGGAGCGACGAGCAGTACTTC.

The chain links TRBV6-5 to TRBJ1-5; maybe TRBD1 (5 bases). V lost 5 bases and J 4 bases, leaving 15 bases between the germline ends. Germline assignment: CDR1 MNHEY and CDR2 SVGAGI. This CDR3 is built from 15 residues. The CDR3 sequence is CASSPTGQSNQPQHF. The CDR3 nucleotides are TGTGCCAGCAGTCCTACAGGTCAGTCAAATCAGCCCCAGCATTTT.

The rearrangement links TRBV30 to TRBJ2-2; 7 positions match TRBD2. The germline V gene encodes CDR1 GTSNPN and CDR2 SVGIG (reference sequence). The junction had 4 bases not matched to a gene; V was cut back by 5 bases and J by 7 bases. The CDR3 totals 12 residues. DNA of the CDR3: TGTGCCTGGGGCCCGGGGGGCGGGGAGCTGTTTTTT. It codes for CAWGPGGGELFF.

The chain's CDR3 is CASSSNGLADFYNEQFF. CDR3 in DNA: TGCGCCAGCAGCTCAAATGGACTAGCGGACTTCTACAATGAGCAGTTCTTC. The V and J genes are TRBV5-1 and TRBJ2-1; 10 nucleotides match TRBD2. Trimming at V came to 3 bases and at J to 3 bases, leaving 9 bases not matched to a gene. Germline V gene lookup returns CDR1 SGHRS and CDR2 YFSETQ. This CDR3 is 17 amino acids long.